This T cell receptor (beta chain) was retrieved from a study of PD-L1 blockade in urothelial cancer. Study-level background: Twenty-five of 29 patients were men who had bladder-origin urothelial cancer.

As for time point: pretreatment peripheral blood. This CDR3 spans 14 amino acids. V lost 2 bases to trimming and J lost 12 bases, with 17 bases between them. CDR1 and CDR2 (germline): MNHNY, SVGAGI (reference sequence). Sequencing was performed with immunoSEQ multiplex PCR; in TCRdb, only in-frame clones are kept and a portion is missing. The sample comprises 130,000 or so clones, 65% to 85% of which are singletons, and 3.2% rests with the top ten. The clonotype comes from a man aged 45-60 years with urothelial cancer. The chain recombines TRBV6-6 with TRBJ2-1; unclear D gene. The sequencing here drew on PBMCs, taken around atezolizumab (anti-PD-L1) treatment. The CDR3 region is CASSYALEVPVQFF. The CDR3 DNA reads TGTGCCAGCAGTTACGCCCTAGAGGTCCCGGTGCAGTTCTTC.